These 12 T cell receptor beta chains were sequenced from one sample in a study of lymphopenia after photon versus proton radiotherapy. The method was immunoSEQ multiplex PCR; TCRdb's version includes in-frame clones alone and lacks a portion of them. Found here are 75,000 to 95,000 clones, around 88% of them singletons; the top ten hold approximately 1.3%. Sequencing used peripheral blood, obtained from a patient treated with proton-based radiotherapy. All receptors derive from a man aged 60-69 years with pancreatic cancer.

V gene TRBV5-1 combines with J gene TRBJ1-4, with D possibly TRBD1 on 5 matching bases. Germline lookup yields CDR1 SGHRS and CDR2 YFSETQ. The germline V and J ends were trimmed by 1 base and 3 bases, with 10 bases remaining between them. This CDR3 region has 15 residues. The CDR3, as DNA: TGCGCCAGCAGCTTGAGTGGGACCGCTAATGAAAAACTGTTTTTT. As protein: CASSLSGTANEKLFF. The whole variable domain, remainder taken from reference TRBV5-1 and TRBJ1-4, is KAGVTQTPRYLIKTRGQQVTLSCSPISGHRSVSWYQQTPGQGLQFLFEYFSETQRNKGNFPGRFSGRQFSNSRSEMNVSTLELGDSALYLCASSLSGTANEKLFFGSGTQLSVL.

The V call is TRBV7-8, the J call TRBJ2-1; 11 bases are a match to TRBD2. This CDR3 is built from 16 residues. Germline V CDR1 and CDR2: SGHVS, FQNEAQ. V lost 4 bases, J lost 8 bases, and 10 bases stayed unmatched. The chain's CDR3 is CASSSRTSGSKDEQFF. CDR3 DNA: TGTGCCAGCAGCTCAAGGACTAGCGGGTCAAAGGATGAGCAGTTCTTC.

This chain uses TRBV28 with TRBJ2-1; a weak D match, TRBD2 (6 bases). Trimming took off 7 bases at V and 10 bases at J, with 11 bases between the two ends. This CDR3 has 11 residues. The germline V gene encodes CDR1 MDHEN and CDR2 SYDVKM. The CDR3 spells CASTSAGEQFF. CDR3 nucleotides: TGTGCCAGCACCAGCGCGGGGGAGCAGTTCTTC.

This chain joins TRBV6-5 and TRBJ1-2; D not resolved. Trimming shortened V by 6 bases and J by 3 bases, and 8 bases separated the two germline ends. This CDR3 has 12 residues. The germline V gene encodes CDR1 MNHEY and CDR2 SVGAGI. CDR3 nucleotide sequence: TGTGCCAGCAGGCACCCTGACTATGGCTACACCTTC. Translating it yields CASRHPDYGYTF.

A few counts support this clone. The chain is built from TRBV28 and TRBJ1-2, with 10 bases identical to TRBD1. The germline V gene encodes CDR1 MDHEN and CDR2 SYDVKM. The trim removed 5 bases at V and 5 bases at J, leaving 2 bases unmatched. CDR3 length: 13 residues. CDR3 loop: CASSPGQGYGYTF. DNA of the CDR3: TGTGCCAGCAGTCCGGGACAGGGGTATGGCTACACCTTC.

This clone has just a few counts. The chain has TRBV6-5 and TRBJ1-1; D not resolved. There are 16 residues in the CDR3. V was cut by 0 bases and J by 0 bases, with 11 bases left in between. Looked up from germline, CDR1 is MNHEY and CDR2 is SVGAGI. Written as DNA, the CDR3 is TGTGCCAGCAGTTACTCGGACTGGCGGCTGAACACTGAAGCTTTCTTT. Its translation: CASSYSDWRLNTEAFF.

This sequence joins TRBV28 and TRBJ2-1, with TRBD2 identical over 9 bases. V lost 4 bases and J lost 2; bases outside the gene matches: 15. This CDR3 region has 19 residues. Germline V gene lookup returns CDR1 MDHEN and CDR2 SYDVKM. CDR3 residues: CASSWDIAGDVVAYNEQFF. The CDR3 coding sequence is TGTGCCAGCAGTTGGGACATAGCGGGAGACGTCGTCGCCTACAATGAGCAGTTCTTC.

The chain uses TRBV30 and TRBJ2-1, with 12 bases that match TRBD2. V shed 4 bases, J shed 7 bases, and the junction held 8 bases outside the gene matches. The CDR3 covers 15 residues. Germline loops: CDR1 GTSNPN, CDR2 SVGIG (reference sequence). CDR3 sequence: CAWIRLAGGLNEQFF. The CDR3, as DNA: TGTGCCTGGATTCGTCTAGCGGGAGGGTTGAATGAGCAGTTCTTC. Looking up the rest from reference TRBV30 and TRBJ2-1 gives the full variable domain: SQTIHQWPATLVQPVGSPLSLECTVEGTSNPNLYWYRQAAGRGLQLLFYSVGIGQISSEVPQNLSASRPQDRQFILSSKKLLLSDSGFYLCAWIRLAGGLNEQFFGPGTRLTVL.

The chain employs TRBV10-3 and TRBJ1-4; D perhaps matches TRBD1 (5 bases). The V gene's germline CDR1 is ENHRY and CDR2 SYGVKD. This CDR3 has 14 residues. V lost 10 bases and J lost 0, with 12 bases in between. CDR3 coding DNA: TGTGCCACAGGAGGAGGGGCAACTAATGAAAAACTGTTTTTT. As protein: CATGGGATNEKLFF.

This chain connects TRBV5-1 to TRBJ1-2; 7 bases are shared with TRBD1. Germline CDR1 reads SGHRS; CDR2 reads YFSETQ. The CDR3 has 13 amino acids. After removal of 6 bases from V and 4 bases from J, the junction contained 6 bases not matched to a gene. The CDR3 spells CASTWDSSYGYTF. As DNA, the CDR3 is TGCGCCAGCACCTGGGACAGCTCCTATGGCTACACCTTC.

The rearrangement uses TRBV7-2 and TRBJ1-1; D ambiguous. The germline V and J ends were trimmed by 1 base and 3 bases, with 12 bases remaining between them. The CDR3 has 15 amino acids. CDR1 is SGHTA and CDR2 is FQGNSA in the germline V gene. CDR3 sequence reads: CASSLVVSRDTEAFF. The CDR3 bases are TGTGCCAGCAGCTTAGTGGTCTCAAGGGACACTGAAGCTTTCTTT.

The V gene is TRBV6-5, the J gene TRBJ2-1, with D unresolved. The germline gives CDR1 MNHEY, CDR2 SVGAGI. The ends were cut back, 6 bases at V and 4 bases at J, with 16 bases in the middle. This CDR3 comprises 15 residues. The CDR3 sequence is CASSRASLRYNEQFF. The CDR3 nucleotides read TGTGCCAGCAGCCGTGCTAGTCTACGGTACAATGAGCAGTTCTTC.